The entry below gives a single T cell receptor (beta chain) sequence along with its context. Described time point: newly diagnosed, previously untreated cHL patient sample. The data originate from a study of PD-1 blockade in classical Hodgkin lymphoma. The germline V gene encodes CDR1 MNHNY and CDR2 SVGAGI (reference sequence). The CDR3 covers 15 residues. Deletions cut 2 bases from V and 1 base from J, with 11 bases between. Here immunoSEQ multiplex PCR was the method, and the copy in TCRdb shows in-frame clones only, minus some. This sample has tens of thousands of clones; over 90% occur once, and the top ten carry about 2.6%.

Sequenced input: peripheral blood mononuclear cells (PBMCs). This receptor was taken from a human donor with classical Hodgkin lymphoma. This rearrangement joins TRBV6-6 to TRBJ1-1; D is ambiguous. CDR3 in DNA: TGTGCCAGCAGTTACGGTGGGCCGACGAACACTGAAGCTTTCTTT. Its translation: CASSYGGPTNTEAFF.